One and the same sample provided the 7 T cell receptor beta chains below, sequenced in a study of T cells after yellow fever vaccination. TCRdb ran MiXCR on the 5' RACE reads and lists one entry per CDR3 protein. This sample carries approximately 580,000 distinct CDR3 sequences, roughly a sixth of them seen once, and the ten largest clones take roughly 17%. The starting material was PBMCs, obtained 4 to 6 days after the first yellow fever vaccination. The receptors were sampled from a man younger than 35 who received the YFV17D yellow fever vaccine.

The rearrangement joins TRBV25-1 to TRBJ1-4, with D uncertain. The CDR3 runs 15 residues. The germline V gene encodes CDR1 MGHDK and CDR2 SYGVNS. The V end was cut by 5 bases, the J end by 5 bases, with 15 bases between. CDR3 coding DNA: TGTGCCAGCAGTAGCGGGTTAGGGCAGAATGAAAAACTGTTTTTT. It translates to CASSSGLGQNEKLFF.

The gene calls are TRBV29-1 and TRBJ2-7, with D perhaps matching TRBD1 or TRBD2 (5 bases each). The CDR3 runs 14 residues. CDR1 is SQVTM, CDR2 ANQGSEA, per germline. Trimming removed 4 bases at V and 0 bases at J, with 13 bases between. CDR3 coding DNA: TGCAGCGTTGGGGTCTCTGGGGGCTCCTACGAGCAGTACTTC. Amino acids: CSVGVSGGSYEQYF.

The chain has TRBV7-2 and TRBJ2-3, with 9 nucleotides matching TRBD1. V shed 5 bases, J shed 4 bases, and the junction held 10 bases outside the gene matches. This CDR3 is 16 amino acids long. Germline CDR1 is SGHTA and CDR2 is FQGNSA. CDR3 sequence reads: CASSLDWDRVADTQYF. Here the CDR3 DNA reads TGTGCCAGCAGCCTAGACTGGGACAGGGTAGCAGATACGCAGTATTTT.

This clonotype was recorded a few times. This chain connects TRBV9 to TRBJ1-1, with 7 bases identical to TRBD1. J gave up 6 bases and V 0 bases, and 5 bases lay outside the gene matches. The length of the CDR3 is 14 residues. Germline assignment: CDR1 SGDLS and CDR2 YYNGEE. CDR3 in amino acids: CASSVGEGAAEAFF. The CDR3 region has the DNA TGTGCCAGCAGCGTAGGGGAGGGGGCTGCTGAAGCTTTCTTT.

The sample holds a few counts of this clonotype. The rearrangement links TRBV7-3 to TRBJ1-2, with D possibly being TRBD1 (5 bases). V was clipped by 3 bases and J by 4 bases, with 9 bases between them. The germline V gene has CDR1 SGHTA and CDR2 FQGTGA. This CDR3 has 13 residues. CDR3 in DNA: TGTGCCAGCAGCTTGGGGGGGTTCTATGGCTACACCTTC. Protein: CASSLGGFYGYTF.

The chain links TRBV9 to TRBJ2-3; 8 bases align to TRBD2. Trimming removed 2 bases from V and 4 bases from J; junction bases left unmatched: 6. CDR3 length: 15 amino acids. Germline V gene data show CDR1 as SGDLS and CDR2 as YYNGEE. CDR3 sequence: CASSVSGAGADTQYF. Written as DNA, the CDR3 is TGTGCCAGCAGCGTTAGCGGGGCGGGAGCAGATACGCAGTATTTT.

The sample holds one count of this clonotype. A much bigger clone sits one base away, suggesting this may be a read error. This sequence joins TRBV7-2 and TRBJ2-5, with 8 bases aligning to TRBD2. CDR3 length equals 15 residues. Germline CDR1 is SGHTA and CDR2 is FQGNSA. CDR3 sequence: CASSYIAGRKEIQYF. As DNA, the CDR3 is TGTGCCAGCAGCTACATAGCGGGGAGAAAAGAGATCCAGTACTTC.